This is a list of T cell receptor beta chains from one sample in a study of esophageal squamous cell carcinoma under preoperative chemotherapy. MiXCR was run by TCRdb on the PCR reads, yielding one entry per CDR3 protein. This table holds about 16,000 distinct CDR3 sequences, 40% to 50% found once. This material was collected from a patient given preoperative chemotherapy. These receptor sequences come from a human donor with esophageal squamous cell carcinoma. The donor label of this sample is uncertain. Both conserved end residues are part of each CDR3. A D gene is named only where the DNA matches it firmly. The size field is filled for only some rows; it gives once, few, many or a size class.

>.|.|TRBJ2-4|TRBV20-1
TGCAGTGCTGGGGTGCCGGAAAACATTCAGTACTTC
CSAGVPENIQYF
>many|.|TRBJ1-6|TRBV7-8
TGTGCCAGCAGCCTAGGCCCGGGGGCAACCTATAATTCACCCCTCCACTTT
CASSLGPGATYNSPLHF
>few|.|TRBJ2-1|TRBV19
TGTGCCAGTAGTTCTCGGATTTTTTACAATGAGCAGTTCTTC
CASSSRIFYNEQFF
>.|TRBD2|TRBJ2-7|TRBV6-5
TGTGCCAGCAGTTACGTAGCGGGAGAAAACTACGAGCAGTACTTC
CASSYVAGENYEQYF
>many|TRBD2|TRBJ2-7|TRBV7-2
TGTGCCAGCGGACGAAGGCGGGAGGGCCGGGAGCAGTACTTC
CASGRRREGREQYF
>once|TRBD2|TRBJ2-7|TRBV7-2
TGTGCCAGCAGCTTAGTTGGGACTAGCGGGATAGCTGCAGATACGCAGTACTTC
CASSLVGTSGIAADTQYF
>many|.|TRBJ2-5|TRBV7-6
TGTGCCAGCAGTCCCAGGCTAGTAGGAGAGACCCAGTACTTC
CASSPRLVGETQYF
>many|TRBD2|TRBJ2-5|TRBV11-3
TGTGCCAGCAAACCTAGCGGGAGTTTTGAGCAGTACTTC
CASKPSGSFEQYF
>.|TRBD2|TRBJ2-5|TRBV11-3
TGTGCCAGCAGCTCAGGGACTAGCGGGAGGAGTCAAGAGACCCAGTACTTC
CASSSGTSGRSQETQYF
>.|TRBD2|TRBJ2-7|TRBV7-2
TGTGCCAGCAGCTTAGCGCAGGCTAGCGGGGACGACGAGCAGTACTTC
CASSLAQASGDDEQYF
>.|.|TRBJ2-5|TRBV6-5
TGTGCCAGCAGTTACTCGAGAGGCGGGGCGGGGCAAGAGACCCAACTTTTC
CASSYSRGGAGQETQLF
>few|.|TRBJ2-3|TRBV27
TGTGCCAGCAGTTTATTTGGGGGACTGCCAGATACGCAGTATTTT
CASSLFGGLPDTQYF
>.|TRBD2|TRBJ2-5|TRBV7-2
TGTGCCAGCAGGGTGGGGGGGGGACGGGTTAAAAACACTCAGTACTTC
CASRVGGGRVKNTQYF
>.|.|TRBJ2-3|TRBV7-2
TGTGCCAGCAGCTTAGCCCTGAGCACAGATACGCAGTATTTT
CASSLALSTDTQYF
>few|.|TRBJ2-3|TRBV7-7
TGTGCTAGCAGCGTAGACGGCGCAGATACGCAGTATTTT
CASSVDGADTQYF
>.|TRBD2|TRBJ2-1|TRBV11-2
TGTGCCAGCAGCACCAGACTAGCGGGGGGGCTGAAGCAGTTCTTC
CASSTRLAGGLKQFF
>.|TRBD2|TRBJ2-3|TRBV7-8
TGTGCCAGCAGCTTTCTTAGCGGGGAGGCGGCAGATACGCAGTATTTT
CASSFLSGEAADTQYF
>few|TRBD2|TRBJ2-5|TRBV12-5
TGTGCTAGTGGTTTGGGACTAGCGGGGGCCCAAGAGACCCAGTACTTC
CASGLGLAGAQETQYF
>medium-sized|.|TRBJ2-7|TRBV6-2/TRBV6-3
TGTGCCAGCAGTTACACGCTAGCTGGAGGCTACGAGCAGTACTTC
CASSYTLAGGYEQYF
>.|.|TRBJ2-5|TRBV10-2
TGTGCGGGCAGTGGGAGCCGTGCCAAAGAGACTCAGTACTTC
CAGSGSRAKETQYF
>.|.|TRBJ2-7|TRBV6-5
TGTGCCAGCAGTTACGAGTCTTGGGGATACGGCTACGAGCAGTACTTC
CASSYESWGYGYEQYF
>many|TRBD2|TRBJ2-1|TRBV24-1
TGTGCCACCAGTGACCCCGGGACTAGCGACTACAATGAGCAGTTCTTC
CATSDPGTSDYNEQFF
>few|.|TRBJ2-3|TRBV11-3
TGTGCCAGCAGCCCAAACCGGGGGTCCCAATCAGATACGCAGTATTTT
CASSPNRGSQSDTQYF
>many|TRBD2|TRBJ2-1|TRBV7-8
TGTGCCAGCAGCTCCCCGGGGCGGGAGTATGGCAATGAGCAGTTCTTC
CASSSPGREYGNEQFF
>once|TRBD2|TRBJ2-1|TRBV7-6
TGTGCCAGCAGCTTAAGTAGCGGGAAGGGTAATGAGCAGTTCTTC
CASSLSSGKGNEQFF
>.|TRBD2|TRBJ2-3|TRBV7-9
TGTGCCAGCAGCTTATATCTGGGACTAGCGGGGGCCACAGATACGCAGTATTTT
CASSLYLGLAGATDTQYF
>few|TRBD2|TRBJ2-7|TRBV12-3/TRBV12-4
TGTGCCAGCAGGCCGGGAGGGGGAGGGGCGGGCGAGCAGTACTTC
CASRPGGGGAGEQYF
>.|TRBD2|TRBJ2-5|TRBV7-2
TGTGCCAGCAGCTTAGGGCCGTCGGGAGGGCCTCGGGAGCAGTACTTC
CASSLGPSGGPREQYF
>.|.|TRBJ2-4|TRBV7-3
TGTGCCAGCAGCTTAGGAGGACCGATGGACATTCAGTACTTC
CASSLGGPMDIQYF
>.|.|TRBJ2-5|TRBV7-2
TGTGCCAGCAGCTCAGACAGGAAAGAGACCCAGTACTTC
CASSSDRKETQYF
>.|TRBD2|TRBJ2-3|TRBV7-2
TGTGCCAGCAGCTTTCCGACTAGCGGCTCTAGGCTCCAAGAGACGCAGTACTTT
CASSFPTSGSRLQETQYF
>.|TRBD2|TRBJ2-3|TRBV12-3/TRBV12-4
TGTGCCAGCAGGACACTAGCGGGAGGGAAAGATACGCAGTATTTT
CASRTLAGGKDTQYF
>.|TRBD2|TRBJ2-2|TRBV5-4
TGTGCCAGCAGCTTGGATCCCCGACTAGCGGGGGGACGGGAGCTGTTTTTT
CASSLDPRLAGGRELFF
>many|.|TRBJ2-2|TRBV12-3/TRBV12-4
TGTGCCAGCAGTGAGACTCCACAACTGAACACCGGGGAGCTGTTTTTT
CASSETPQLNTGELFF
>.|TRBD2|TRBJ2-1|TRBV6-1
TGTGCCAGCAGGAGGAGTCTAGCGGGAGGGAGGGGTGAGCAGTTCTTC
CASRRSLAGGRGEQFF
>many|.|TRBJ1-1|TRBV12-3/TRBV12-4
TGTGCCAGCAGCCCCCTTGAGGGGACTGAAGCTTTCTTT
CASSPLEGTEAFF
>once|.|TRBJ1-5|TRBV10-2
TGCGCCAGCAGTGAGTCGTCAGGCAATCAGCCCCAGCATTTT
CASSESSGNQPQHF
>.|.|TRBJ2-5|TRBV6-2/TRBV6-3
TGTGCCAGCAGTTACGCTAGCGCGGACCAAGAGACCCAGTACTTC
CASSYASADQETQYF
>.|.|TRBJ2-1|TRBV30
TGTGCCTGGAGTGTACCGGGGCAACAGTTCTTC
CAWSVPGQQFF
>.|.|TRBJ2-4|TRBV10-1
TGCGTCACGGGTTTGTGGGCCACAGATACTCAGTACTTT
CVTGLWATDTQYF
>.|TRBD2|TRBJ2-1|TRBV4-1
TGCGCCAGCAGTAGCGGGATCTACAATGAGCAGTTCTTC
CASSSGIYNEQFF
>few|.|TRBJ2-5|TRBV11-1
TGTGCCAGCAGCCCCCTAGGGCCCGGCGGGGAGACCCAGTACTTC
CASSPLGPGGETQYF
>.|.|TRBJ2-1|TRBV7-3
TGTGCCAGCAGCTTAGGTTTGGGTTACAATGAGCAGTTCTTC
CASSLGLGYNEQFF
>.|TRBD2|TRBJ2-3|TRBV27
TGTGCCAGCAGCGTCACGGGAGGGGGGGCCACAGACATTCAGTATTTC
CASSVTGGGATDIQYF
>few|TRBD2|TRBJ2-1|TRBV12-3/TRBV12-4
TGTGCCAGCAGTTTTCGGACTAGCGGGGCCTACAATGAGCAGTTCTTC
CASSFRTSGAYNEQFF
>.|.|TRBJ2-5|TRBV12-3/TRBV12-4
TGTGCCAGCAGTTTGGCGGGCCTCGGGGGCCGTGGCCAAGAGACCCAGTACTTC
CASSLAGLGGRGQETQYF
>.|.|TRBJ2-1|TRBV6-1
TGTGCCAGCAATCCGCTAGGGCAGTTCTTC
CASNPLGQFF
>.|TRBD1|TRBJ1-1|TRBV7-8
TGTGCCAGCACCCTCAGCCAGGGGGGTTTCACTGAAGCTTTCTTT
CASTLSQGGFTEAFF
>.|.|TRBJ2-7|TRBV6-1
TGTGCCAGCAGTGAAGCTCAGGACAGCGGCCACGAGCAGTACTTC
CASSEAQDSGHEQYF
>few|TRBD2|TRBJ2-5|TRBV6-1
TGTGCCAGCAGTGGACTAGCGGGAGGAGGAAAGACCCAGTACTTC
CASSGLAGGGKTQYF
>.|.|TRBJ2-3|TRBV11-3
TGTGCCAGCAGGGACCCCGCTCTACGCACAGAGACGCAGTTTTTT
CASRDPALRTETQFF
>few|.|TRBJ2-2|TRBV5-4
TGTGCCAGCAGCTTGGGGTTGGGGGAGCTGTTTTTT
CASSLGLGELFF
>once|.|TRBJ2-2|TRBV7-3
TGTGCCAGGGGCGGACTGGCGGTAAGCACAGGGACGCTGTTTTTT
CARGGLAVSTGTLFF
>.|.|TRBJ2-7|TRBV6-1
TGTGCCAGCAGGAACCGGGACCGAGGGTCCTACGAGCAGTACTTC
CASRNRDRGSYEQYF
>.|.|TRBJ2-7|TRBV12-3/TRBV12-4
TGTGCCAGCAGTACCCTCGGTCGGGGGACCATCGAGCAGTACTTC
CASSTLGRGTIEQYF
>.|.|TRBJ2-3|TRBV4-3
TGCGCCAGCAGCCAAGATTGGGGGAGAAAAGATACGCAGTATTTT
CASSQDWGRKDTQYF
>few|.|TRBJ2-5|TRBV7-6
TGTGCCAGCAGCCCGGGCCCCAGAGGGGCATGGTCCCCCCAGTACTTC
CASSPGPRGAWSPQYF
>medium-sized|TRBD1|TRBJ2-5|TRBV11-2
TGTGCCAGCAGCGTTACAGGGGGCAACGGGGAGACCCAGTACTTC
CASSVTGGNGETQYF
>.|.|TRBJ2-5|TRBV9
TGTGCCAGCAGCACCCCGCTGTTAGTCTGGGGCGAGACCCAGTACTTC
CASSTPLLVWGETQYF